This TCR beta chain was retrieved from a study of T cell changes during pregnancy in multiple sclerosis. Generated by immunoSEQ multiplex PCR, the TCRdb table keeps only in-frame clones and is missing some. The sample consists of approximately 100,000 clones, about nine tenths of them appearing once. This CDR3 spans 15 amino acids. Germline assignment: CDR1 MNHNY and CDR2 SVGAGI (reference sequence). Trimming removed 6 bases from V and 4 bases from J; junction bases left unmatched: 5. Sequences were derived from peripheral blood, sampled after pregnancy. The chain recombines TRBV6-6 with TRBJ2-1; 11 nucleotides line up with TRBD2. This TCR derives from a female donor with multiple sclerosis, enrolled in a pregnancy study. CDR3 sequence: CASRLTSGKYNEQFF. CDR3 nucleotide sequence: TGTGCCAGCAGACTGACTAGCGGGAAATACAATGAGCAGTTCTTC.